This T cell receptor (beta chain) was retrieved from a study of CD8+CD57+ T cells in acquired aplastic anemia. As for this clonotype: This may arise from a read error, as a much more abundant clone is one base away.

Profiles of TCR beta VDJ and CDR3 were generated from a genomic DNA template. TCRdb reprocessed the reads via MiXCR and lists one record per CDR3 protein. The sample has 120,000 or so distinct CDR3 sequences; almost 40% are singletons. It was patients with CD8+CD57+ cell expansion by flow cytometry who were chosen for sequencing. Germline CDR1 SGHRS, CDR2 YFSETQ. The CDR3 is 14 residues long. The chain joins TRBV5-1 to TRBJ2-4; 10 bases are shared with TRBD1. The receptor was derived from a human donor with aplastic anemia. Sequenced material: sorted CD4+, CD8+, or CD8+CD57+ T cells (not recorded which) from PBMCs. The CDR3 sequence: CASSLGDRGNTQYF. Here the CDR3 DNA reads TGCGCCAGCAGCTTGGGGGACAGGGGTAACACTCAGTACTTC.